At least ten counts were recorded for the clone carrying this T cell receptor beta chain. Its matching antigen is unknown. The library targeted TCRbeta and was prepared with unique molecular identifiers. One entry per CDR3 protein results from TCRdb running MiXCR on the PCR reads. The table lists roughly 100,000 distinct CDR3 sequences, approximately 8% of them singletons, with 16% in the top ten. The CDR3 extends over 15 amino acids. V dropped 3 bases and J dropped 2 bases, with 13 bases sitting between them. The germline V gene has CDR1 SGHRS and CDR2 YFSETQ. This sample was included in a study of T-cell reconstitution after alpha-beta-depleted transplantation in children. Notes on the study in general: A year post-transplant, T-cell counts and diversity derived mostly from newly produced T cells. About two months after transplant, alpha-beta T cells reportedly came from several hundred expanded graft clones. From surviving recipient T cells and thymic progenitors came the high day-60 TCRbeta diversity observed in some patients.

V and J are TRBV5-1 and TRBJ2-3; D possibly corresponds to TRBD2 (6 bases). The TCR originated in a boy aged 2 to 10 with acute lymphoblastic leukemia, due to receive a stem cell transplant. The material sequenced was PBMCs, taken before TCRalphabeta/CD19-depleted stem cell transplant. Here the CDR3 reads CASSSQRRATDTQYF. The CDR3 DNA follows: TGCGCCAGCAGCTCCCAGAGGAGGGCCACAGATACGCAGTATTTT.